This TCR beta chain was identified during a study of CD8+CD57+ T cells in acquired aplastic anemia. V lost 0 bases, J lost 8 bases, and 10 bases stayed unmatched. CDR1 and CDR2 (germline): DFQATT, SNEGSKA (reference sequence). The CDR3 runs 16 residues. The study profiled TCR beta VDJ and CDR3 using genomic DNA as template. TCRdb used MiXCR to reprocess the reads, holding one entry per CDR3 protein. The sample yields some 180,000 distinct CDR3 sequences, 45% to 50% seen once. Regarding this clonotype: Its target is not known.

Findings and limits, study-wide: CD8+ Simpson's diversity showed no significant patient-control difference.

Sequenced: sorted CD4+, CD8+, or CD8+CD57+ T cells (not recorded which) from PBMCs. The clonotype originates from a human donor in good health. V gene TRBV20-1 combines with J gene TRBJ2-1, with 10 positions matching TRBD2. Here the CDR3 reads CSARDSKREGLDEQFF. The CDR3, as DNA: TGCAGTGCTAGAGATTCGAAGCGGGAGGGCTTGGATGAGCAGTTCTTC.